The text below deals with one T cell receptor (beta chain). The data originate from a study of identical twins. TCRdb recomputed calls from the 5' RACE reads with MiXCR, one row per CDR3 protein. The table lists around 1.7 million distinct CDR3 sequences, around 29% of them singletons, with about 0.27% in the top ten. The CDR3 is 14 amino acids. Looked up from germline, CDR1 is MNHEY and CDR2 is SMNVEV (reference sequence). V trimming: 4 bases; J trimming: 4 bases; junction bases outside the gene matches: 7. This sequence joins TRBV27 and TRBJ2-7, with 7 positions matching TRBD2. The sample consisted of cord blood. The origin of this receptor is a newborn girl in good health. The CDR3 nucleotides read TGTGCCAGCAGTTCAGGCGGGGGACGGTACGAGCAGTACTTC. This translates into CASSSGGGRYEQYF.